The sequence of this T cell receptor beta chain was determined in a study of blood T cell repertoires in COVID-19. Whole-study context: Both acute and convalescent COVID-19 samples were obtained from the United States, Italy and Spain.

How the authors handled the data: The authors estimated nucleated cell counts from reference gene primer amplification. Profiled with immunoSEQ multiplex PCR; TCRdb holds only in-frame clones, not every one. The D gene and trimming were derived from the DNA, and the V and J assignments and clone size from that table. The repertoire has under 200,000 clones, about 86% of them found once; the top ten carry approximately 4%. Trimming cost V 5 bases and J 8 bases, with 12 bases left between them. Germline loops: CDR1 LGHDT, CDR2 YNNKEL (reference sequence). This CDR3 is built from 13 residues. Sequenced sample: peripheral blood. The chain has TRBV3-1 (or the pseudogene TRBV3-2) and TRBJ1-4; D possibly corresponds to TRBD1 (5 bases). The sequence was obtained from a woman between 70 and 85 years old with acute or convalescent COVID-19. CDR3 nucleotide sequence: TGTGCCAGCAGCAGACAGAGTCGGGAAAAACTGTTTTTT. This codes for CASSRQSREKLFF.